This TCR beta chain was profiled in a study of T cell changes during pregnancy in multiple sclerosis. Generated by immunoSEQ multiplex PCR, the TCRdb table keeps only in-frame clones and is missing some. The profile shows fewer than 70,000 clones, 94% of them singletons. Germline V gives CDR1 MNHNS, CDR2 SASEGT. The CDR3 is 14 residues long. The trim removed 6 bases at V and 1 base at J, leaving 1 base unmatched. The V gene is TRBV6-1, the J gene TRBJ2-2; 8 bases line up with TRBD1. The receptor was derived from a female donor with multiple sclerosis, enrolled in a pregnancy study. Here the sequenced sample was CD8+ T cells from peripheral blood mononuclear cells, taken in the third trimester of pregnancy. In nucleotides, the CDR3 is TGTGCCAGCAGGGACAGGGAGAACACCGGGGAGCTGTTTTTT. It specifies CASRDRENTGELFF.